These 17 T cell receptor beta chains came from one sample sequenced in a study of vaccination effects on CD4 cells after COVID-19. Viral peptide pools were used in the ViraFEST assay to expand antigen-specific CD4+ T cells, and sequencing came afterward. The culture ran for approximately 10 days, and then CD4+ T cells were isolated. The protocol was immunoSEQ multiplex PCR, while the TCRdb copy is restricted to in-frame clones and leaves out a portion. The sample lists 30,000 or so clones; approximately 68% were seen once. For these TCRs, the target antigens are not known. Sequenced material: CD4+ T cells from PBMCs cultured with HCoV-229E spike peptides, taken before COVID-19 vaccination. The receptors shown here come from a human donor who received a COVID-19 vaccine.

The chain has TRBV10-3 and TRBJ1-5; D gene ambiguous. Trimming took off 0 bases at V and 0 bases at J, with 9 bases between the two ends. The CDR3 extends over 16 amino acids. Germline V CDR1 and CDR2: ENHRY, SYGVKD. CDR3: CAISESGSNSNQPQHF. For the CDR3, the DNA is TGTGCCATCAGTGAGTCAGGCAGCAATAGCAATCAGCCCCAGCATTTT.

V is TRBV4-2 and J is TRBJ2-4; 10 bases fit TRBD2. Germline-derived CDR1 and CDR2 are LGHNA and YNFKEQ. The V and J ends lost 2 bases and 1 base, in that order; junction bases with no gene match: 8. The CDR3 consists of 18 residues. The CDR3 coding sequence is TGTGCCAGCAGCCAAAATCCTGGGACTAGCGCCGCCAAAAACATTCAGTACTTC. Residues: CASSQNPGTSAAKNIQYF.

V usage is TRBV12-3 or TRBV12-4 and J usage is TRBJ1-5; D ambiguous. The CDR3 is 11 residues long. V lost 4 bases and J 7 bases, leaving 5 bases between the germline ends. The CDR3: CASSSGQPQHF. The CDR3 DNA is TGTGCCAGCAGTTCTGGACAGCCCCAGCATTTT.

The CDR3 DNA reads as TGTGCCTGGAGTGTACTAAGTGGGTTAGCTAACTATGGCTACACCTTC. Encoded protein: CAWSVLSGLANYGYTF. The chain uses TRBV30 and TRBJ1-2; D unresolved. Trimming shortened V by 0 bases and J by 0 bases, and 14 bases separated the two germline ends. The CDR3 runs 16 residues. Germline CDR1 GTSNPN, CDR2 SVGIG (reference sequence).

This clone was seen more than once but under ten times. The germline gene is not matched at one end of the junction; a read error may be the cause. The V and J genes are TRBV7-7 and TRBJ1-1; D gene ambiguous. Germline CDR1 SSHAT, CDR2 FNYEAQ (reference sequence). The CDR3 length is 13 residues. CDR3 residues: CASSLQHGNEAFF. CDR3 DNA sequence: TGTGCTAGCAGCTTACAGCACGGAAATGAAGCTTTCTTT.

This clone was seen a handful of times. The V call is TRBV5-4, the J call TRBJ2-5, with 9 bases lining up with TRBD2. J was trimmed by 2 bases and V by 4 bases; bases with no gene match: 3. CDR1 SGHNT and CDR2 YYREEE come from the germline V gene (reference sequence). The CDR3 is 14 residues long. CDR3 sequence (DNA): TGTGCCAGCAGCCCTAGCGGGACGCAAGAGACCCAGTACTTC. This gives the protein CASSPSGTQETQYF.

The chain is built from TRBV5-1 and TRBJ2-7, with TRBD1 identical over 7 bases. The CDR3 is 18 residues long. From germline, CDR1 is SGHRS and CDR2 YFSETQ. The trim removed 0 bases at V and 6 bases at J, leaving 18 bases unmatched. CDR3 in amino acids: CASSLAWRTGDEPGEQYF. The CDR3 DNA reads TGCGCCAGCAGCTTGGCATGGAGAACAGGGGATGAACCTGGCGAGCAGTACTTC.

This CDR3 reads CASSLGTGTLNTGELFF. The CDR3 DNA reads as TGTGCCAGCAGCTTAGGCACCGGGACCCTAAACACCGGGGAGCTGTTTTTT. The chain combines TRBV11-2 with TRBJ2-2; either TRBD1 or TRBD2 may supply D (5 bases each). Germline lookup yields CDR1 SGHAT and CDR2 FQNNGV. This CDR3 has 17 amino acids. The ends were cut back, 1 base at V and 2 bases at J, with 14 bases in the middle. Based on the CDR3 plus reference TRBV11-2 and TRBJ2-2, the full variable domain is EAGVAQSPRYKIIEKRQSVAFWCNPISGHATLYWYQQILGQGPKLLIQFQNNGVVDDSQLPKDRFSAERLKGVDSTLKIQPAKLEDSAVYLCASSLGTGTLNTGELFFGEGSRLTVL.

The chain is built from TRBV5-1 and TRBJ1-2; D is unresolved. V was trimmed by 4 bases and J by 6 bases, leaving 10 bases between them. The CDR3 is made up of 12 amino acids. Germline V gene sequence: CDR1 SGHRS, CDR2 YFSETQ. This CDR3 is CASSVEGDGYTF. CDR3 sequence (DNA): TGCGCCAGCAGCGTGGAAGGAGATGGCTACACCTTC. Using reference TRBV5-1 and TRBJ1-2 for the parts outside the CDR3, the full variable domain is KAGVTQTPRYLIKTRGQQVTLSCSPISGHRSVSWYQQTPGQGLQFLFEYFSETQRNKGNFPGRFSGRQFSNSRSEMNVSTLELGDSALYLCASSVEGDGYTFGSGTRLTVV.

This chain links TRBV7-2 with TRBJ1-3, with D maybe TRBD1 (5 bases). CDR1 is SGHTA and CDR2 is FQGNSA in the germline V gene. V was pared by 5 bases and J by 4 bases, with 18 bases between. The CDR3 length is 16 residues. Here the CDR3 reads CASSNEGWGRGNTIYF. As DNA, the CDR3 is TGTGCCAGCAGCAACGAAGGCTGGGGGAGAGGAAACACCATATATTTT.

The V call is TRBV7-2, the J call TRBJ1-3, with a weak D call TRBD1 (5 bases). Germline values: CDR1 SGHTA, CDR2 FQGNSA. There are 16 residues in the CDR3. The germline V and J ends were trimmed by 1 base and 2 bases, with 12 bases remaining between them. The CDR3 is CASSLVPGRTGNTIYF. The CDR3 nucleotides read TGTGCCAGCAGCTTAGTTCCGGGGCGAACTGGAAACACCATATATTTT.

This clone was observed a handful of times. The chain combines TRBV27 with TRBJ2-3, with 13 bases identical to TRBD2. Germline V gives CDR1 MNHEY, CDR2 SMNVEV (reference sequence). V lost 6 bases and J lost 4; bases outside the gene matches: 1. The CDR3 spans 14 residues. The CDR3 loop is CASRLAGGPDTQYF. The CDR3 DNA reads as TGTGCCAGCAGACTAGCGGGAGGGCCAGATACGCAGTATTTT.

The chain carries TRBV7-2 and TRBJ2-7, with 10 bases that match TRBD2. Trimming at V came to 5 bases and at J to 1 base, leaving 17 bases not matched to a gene. CDR3 length: 19 amino acids. CDR1 and CDR2 (germline): SGHTA, FQGNSA. The CDR3 spells CASSQKASGGPLGSYEQYF. CDR3 DNA: TGTGCCAGCAGCCAGAAGGCTAGCGGGGGCCCCCTCGGATCCTACGAGCAGTACTTC. Full variable domain (remainder filled in from reference TRBV7-2 and TRBJ2-7): GAGVSQSPSNKVTEKGKDVELRCDPISGHTALYWYRQSLGQGLEFLIYFQGNSAPDKSGLPSDRFSAERTGGSVSTLTIQRTQQEDSAVYLCASSQKASGGPLGSYEQYFGPGTRLTVT.

The chain uses TRBV3-1 (or the pseudogene TRBV3-2) and TRBJ1-1, with D possibly being TRBD1 (6 bases). Germline CDR1 LGHDT, CDR2 YNNKEL (reference sequence). Trimming cost V 3 bases and J 4 bases, with 15 bases left between them. This CDR3 comprises 15 residues. CDR3 region: CASSQADRRRTEAFF. DNA of the CDR3: TGTGCCAGCAGCCAGGCTGACAGGAGGCGCACTGAAGCTTTCTTT.

The chain joins TRBV5-5 to TRBJ2-7; D may be TRBD1 (6 bases). Germline lookup yields CDR1 SGHKS and CDR2 YYEKEE (reference sequence). Trimming cost V 1 base and J 2 bases, with 19 bases left between them. This CDR3 has 17 amino acids. In DNA form, the CDR3 reads TGTGCCAGCAGCTTGTATTTAGTCGTGGGGGCGCCCTACGAGCAGTACTTC. It encodes CASSLYLVVGAPYEQYF.

V is TRBV3-1 (or the pseudogene TRBV3-2) and J is TRBJ2-7; 7 nucleotides agree with TRBD1. After removal of 4 bases from V and 0 bases from J, the junction contained 3 bases not matched to a gene. This CDR3 comprises 14 residues. CDR1 and CDR2 from the germline V gene are LGHDT and YNNKEL (reference sequence). CDR3 protein: CASSLQGDSYEQYF. The CDR3 bases are TGTGCCAGCAGCCTCCAGGGGGACTCCTACGAGCAGTACTTC.

This chain joins TRBV15 and TRBJ1-2; tentatively, D is TRBD1 (6 bases). V was pared by 1 base and J by 3 bases, with 15 bases between. The CDR3 contains 16 residues. Germline-derived CDR1 and CDR2 are LNHNV and YYDKDF (reference sequence). As DNA, the CDR3 is TGTGCCACCAGCAGAGGTGTTGTCCAGGGGCACTATGGCTACACCTTC. This sequence encodes CATSRGVVQGHYGYTF.